This TCR beta chain was obtained from a study of metastatic and nonmetastatic thyroid tumors. Study details: Repertoire data that came from the blood and tumor or nodule tissue of malignant and benign thyroid patients were compared.

This CDR3 contains 14 residues. The germline gives CDR1 MNHEY, CDR2 SVGAGI. Every patient underwent thyroid surgery untreated. Turning to this clone: An end of the junction does not agree with germline; a read error may underlie this.

TCRdb re-called clones via MiXCR from the PCR reads. The sample gives 35,000 to 50,000 clones, approximately 12% of which show up once; 9.5% is in the top ten. The source is a female donor with papillary thyroid cancer or a benign thyroid nodule (not recorded which). Some clones in this sample may be carry-over from other donors' samples. Specimen: blood. The J gene is TRBJ1-2, the V gene TRBV6-5, with TRBD1 matching over 10 bases. Here the CDR3 reads CVSVDRGRSGDYTF. DNA for the CDR3: TGTGTCAGCGTTGACAGGGGGCGTTCGGGAGACTACACCTTC.